The 8 T cell receptor beta chains presented below share a single source sample, sequenced in a study of CD8 T cells in ankylosing spondylitis. TCRdb ran MiXCR on the 5' RACE reads and lists one entry per CDR3 protein. The sample consists of under 300,000 distinct CDR3 sequences, about 10% of them appearing once. The source material was blood, either unsorted or a sorted T cell fraction (not recorded which). Every receptor here comes from a male donor with ankylosing spondylitis or in good health (not recorded which).

The J gene is TRBJ2-3, the V gene TRBV18, with TRBD2 as a possible D gene (5 bases). Trimming took 3 bases from V and 1 from J, leaving 14 bases between them. Germline lookup yields CDR1 KGHSH and CDR2 LQKENI. The CDR3 spans 16 residues. Here the CDR3 reads CASSPLGNGGTDTQYF. In DNA form, the CDR3 reads TGTGCCAGCTCACCGCTGGGGAACGGGGGCACAGATACGCAGTATTTT. The full variable domain, its missing parts supplied by reference TRBV18 and TRBJ2-3, is NAGVMQNPRHLVRRRGQEARLRCSPMKGHSHVYWYRQLPEEGLKFMVYLQKENIIDESGMPKERFSAEFPKEGPSILRIQQVVRGDSAAYFCASSPLGNGGTDTQYFGPGTRLTVL.

This clonotype occurred many times. V and J are TRBV5-1 and TRBJ2-7; 7 bases match TRBD1. Germline CDR1 is SGHRS and CDR2 is YFSETQ. The CDR3 consists of 15 residues. Losses at the gene ends were 0 bases for V and 2 bases for J; bases not matched to a gene: 5. CDR3 nucleotide sequence: TGCGCCAGCAGCTTGGGGATTGGGACAGCCTACGAGCAGTACTTC. Residues: CASSLGIGTAYEQYF.

The table lists this clonotype with a few counts. This chain links TRBV7-9 with TRBJ2-7; perhaps TRBD1 as D (5 bases). Germline V CDR1 and CDR2: SEHNR, FQNEAQ (reference sequence). The germline V and J ends were trimmed by 5 bases and 1 base, with 12 bases remaining between them. This CDR3 is built from 14 residues. The CDR3 coding sequence is TGTGCCAGCAGCCCCCAGACAGTTTCCTACGAGCAGTACTTC. As protein: CASSPQTVSYEQYF.

This clonotype occurred many times. J is TRBJ2-7 and V is TRBV12-3 or TRBV12-4; D is uncertain. The CDR3 has 11 amino acids. Trimming removed 5 bases from V and 6 bases from J, with 8 bases in between. As DNA, the CDR3 is TGTGCCAGCAGTCCTTCTTTCGAGCAGTACTTC. Translation: CASSPSFEQYF.

This clonotype was seen ten or more times. The rearrangement uses TRBV5-1 and TRBJ1-4; tentatively, D is TRBD1 (6 bases). Germline lookup yields CDR1 SGHRS and CDR2 YFSETQ. Trimming took 0 bases from V and 8 from J, leaving 11 bases between them. The CDR3 totals 14 residues. The chain's CDR3 is CASSLGQEREKLFF. CDR3 DNA: TGCGCCAGCAGCTTGGGACAGGAGCGCGAAAAACTGTTTTTT.

This clonotype was observed many times. The junction shows a germline mismatch at one end, possibly a read error. The rearrangement joins TRBV7-8 to TRBJ2-7, with 7 bases fitting TRBD2. The CDR3 runs 12 residues. CDR1 is SGHVS, CDR2 FQNEAQ, per germline. CDR3: CASSLTTAGPKF. The CDR3, as DNA: TGTGCCAGCAGCTTAACGACAGCGGGGCCTAAATTC.

This clonotype appeared many times. This CDR3 reads CASTDLDRSSYNEQFF. CDR3 DNA sequence: TGTGCCAGCACCGACCTGGACAGGAGCTCCTACAATGAGCAGTTCTTC. The chain couples TRBV2 to TRBJ2-1; 7 positions agree with TRBD1. This CDR3 has 16 amino acids. The V and J ends lost 7 bases and 0 bases, in that order; junction bases with no gene match: 9. Per germline, CDR1 SNHLY and CDR2 FYNNEI.

At least ten counts were recorded for this clonotype. The chain joins TRBV6-5 to TRBJ1-6, with 7 bases lining up with TRBD1. The CDR3 is 15 residues long. V lost 6 bases, J lost 5 bases, and 7 bases stayed unmatched. Germline CDR1 reads MNHEY; CDR2 reads SVGAGI. CDR3 sequence reads: CASSRDRSDNSPLHF. CDR3 nucleotide sequence: TGTGCCAGCAGCCGGGACAGAAGTGATAATTCACCCCTCCACTTT.